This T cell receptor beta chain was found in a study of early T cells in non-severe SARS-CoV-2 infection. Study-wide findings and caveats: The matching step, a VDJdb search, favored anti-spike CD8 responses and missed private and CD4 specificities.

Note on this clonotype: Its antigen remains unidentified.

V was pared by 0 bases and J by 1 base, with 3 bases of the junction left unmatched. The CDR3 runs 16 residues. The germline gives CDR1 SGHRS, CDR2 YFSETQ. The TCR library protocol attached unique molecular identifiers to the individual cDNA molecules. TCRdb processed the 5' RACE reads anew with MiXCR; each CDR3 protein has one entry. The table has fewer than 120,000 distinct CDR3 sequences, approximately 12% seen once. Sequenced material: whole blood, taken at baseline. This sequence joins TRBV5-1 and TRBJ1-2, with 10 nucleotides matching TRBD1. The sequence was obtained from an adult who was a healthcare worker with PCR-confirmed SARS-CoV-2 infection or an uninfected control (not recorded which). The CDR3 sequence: CASSLVGQGRNYGYTF. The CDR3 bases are TGCGCCAGCAGCTTGGTGGGACAGGGGCGTAACTATGGCTACACCTTC.